These 2 T cell receptor beta chains came from one sample sequenced in a study of T cell responses to AZD1222 COVID-19 vaccine. TCRdb's table, derived via immunoSEQ multiplex PCR, lists solely in-frame clones and lacks some. The sample includes roughly 250,000 clones, approximately 93% of them seen just once. The starting material was peripheral blood, obtained on day 0 of AZD1222 vaccination. The receptor set was obtained from an adult in good health.

This clone was counted between two and nine times. V usage is TRBV4-1 and J usage is TRBJ1-5; D unclear. Trimming removed 0 bases from V and 5 bases from J, with 8 bases in between. Germline CDR1 is MGHRA and CDR2 is YSYEKL. The CDR3 is made up of 14 amino acids. The CDR3 DNA is TGCGCCAGCAGCCAAGAAGTCGTGGATCAGCCCCAGCATTTT. Encoded protein: CASSQEVVDQPQHF.

DNA for the CDR3: TGTGCCAGTAGTCCCCAATGGGGTAATGAGCAGTTCTTC. Protein sequence: CASSPQWGNEQFF. The chain has TRBV19 and TRBJ2-1; D gene ambiguous. Deletions cut 5 bases from V and 7 bases from J, with 12 bases between. The CDR3 runs to 13 residues. Per the germline V gene, CDR1 is LNHDA and CDR2 is SQIVND (reference sequence).